Below are 10 T cell receptor beta chains sequenced from a single sample in a study of identical twins. Via MiXCR, TCRdb re-called the 5' RACE reads, giving one row per CDR3 protein. Counted here are around 670,000 distinct CDR3 sequences, approximately 6.1% occurring once; the ten biggest clones make up under 2%. The sequencing sample was made of naive T cells sorted from blood. The receptors stem from a man aged 18 to 35 in good health.

This clonotype was observed at least ten times. V is TRBV29-1 and J is TRBJ2-7, with D perhaps TRBD1 (5 bases). This CDR3 has 12 amino acids. Deletions cut 4 bases from V and 5 bases from J, with 12 bases between. Germline V lookup: CDR1 SQVTM, CDR2 ANQGSEA. The CDR3 DNA reads as TGCAGCGTTGGGGGCATCGTAGACGAGCAGTACGTC. As protein: CSVGGIVDEQYV.

Only a few counts were recorded for this clonotype. CDR3 bases: TGTGCCAGCAGCTTAATAGCGACGGGTGAAGCTTTCTTT. Translated: CASSLIATGEAFF. The chain combines TRBV7-9 with TRBJ1-1; D not certain. The length of the CDR3 is 13 residues. Looked up from germline, CDR1 is SEHNR and CDR2 is FQNEAQ (reference sequence). Trimming took off 2 bases at V and 7 bases at J, with 11 bases between the two ends.

This chain uses TRBV28 with TRBJ2-7, with 7 bases lining up with TRBD2. CDR1 and CDR2 from the germline V gene are MDHEN and SYDVKM. With V trimmed by 7 bases and J by 6 bases, 9 bases remained unmatched. This CDR3 is built from 13 residues. Written as DNA, the CDR3 is TGTGCCAGCACCCCCGGGGGGAATGGCGAGCAGTACTTC. Residues: CASTPGGNGEQYF.

This clonotype was recorded a few times. The chain combines TRBV4-1 with TRBJ2-3; D is uncertain. Germline loops: CDR1 MGHRA, CDR2 YSYEKL. Deletions cut 2 bases from V and 2 bases from J, with 14 bases between. This CDR3 comprises 16 residues. The CDR3 bases are TGCGCCAGCAGCCAACTTGGTATGGTCCCCACAGATACGCAGTATTTT. Amino acids: CASSQLGMVPTDTQYF.

To note about this clonotype: Just one base apart from a much larger clone, this may be a read error. The CDR3 spells CASSLTGGRNSPLRF. For the CDR3, the DNA is TGTGCCAGCAGTTTGACAGGGGGCCGTAATTCACCCCTCCGCTTT. This sequence joins TRBV12-3 or TRBV12-4 and TRBJ1-6; 10 nucleotides match TRBD1. This CDR3 region has 15 residues.

The chain joins TRBV14 to TRBJ2-5; 8 bases are a match to TRBD1. Per the germline V gene, CDR1 is SGHDN and CDR2 is FVKESK. After removal of 4 bases from V and 3 bases from J, the junction contained 4 bases not matched to a gene. The CDR3 sequence is 14 residues long. CDR3 residues: CASSPGQEKETQYF. The CDR3 nucleotides read TGTGCCAGCAGCCCGGGACAGGAGAAAGAGACCCAGTACTTC.

This clonotype was seen more than once but under ten times. The chain carries TRBV6-1 and TRBJ2-1; 9 bases agree with TRBD2. The CDR3 extends over 14 amino acids. The J segment lost 5 bases and the V segment lost 5 bases, leaving 4 bases of the junction unmatched. Germline V gene sequence: CDR1 MNHNS, CDR2 SASEGT. The CDR3 region is CASSPRLADNEQFF. The DNA of the CDR3 is TGTGCCAGCAGTCCCCGACTAGCGGACAATGAGCAGTTCTTC.

This clonotype has a handful of counts. V and J are TRBV4-1 and TRBJ2-6; D gene unclear. Per germline, CDR1 MGHRA and CDR2 YSYEKL. Between the trimmed V and J ends, which lost 1 base and 2 bases, there was a span of 6 bases. This CDR3 has 15 residues. CDR3 residues: CASSQGTAGANVLTF. The CDR3 DNA reads TGCGCCAGCAGCCAAGGAACAGCTGGGGCCAACGTCCTGACTTTC.

The V gene is TRBV5-1, the J gene TRBJ2-3; D not certain. Germline V gene sequence: CDR1 SGHRS, CDR2 YFSETQ. Trimming stripped 0 bases from V and 6 bases from J, with 14 bases between. The CDR3 length is 15 residues. The CDR3 DNA reads TGCGCCAGCAGCTTGGTCCTAGAACCCGTCGATACGCAGTATTTT. Translation: CASSLVLEPVDTQYF. The variable domain in full, completed from reference TRBV5-1 and TRBJ2-3, reads KAGVTQTPRYLIKTRGQQVTLSCSPISGHRSVSWYQQTPGQGLQFLFEYFSETQRNKGNFPGRFSGRQFSNSRSEMNVSTLELGDSALYLCASSLVLEPVDTQYFGPGTRLTVL.

For this clonotype: A read error may explain this, as a much larger clone is one base away. V is TRBV12-3 or TRBV12-4 and J is TRBJ1-2; a possible D gene is TRBD1 (5 bases). This CDR3 has 13 residues. The CDR3: CVSSGDEYYGYTF. The CDR3 nucleotides are TGTGTCAGCAGTGGGGACGAGTACTATGGCTACACCTTC.